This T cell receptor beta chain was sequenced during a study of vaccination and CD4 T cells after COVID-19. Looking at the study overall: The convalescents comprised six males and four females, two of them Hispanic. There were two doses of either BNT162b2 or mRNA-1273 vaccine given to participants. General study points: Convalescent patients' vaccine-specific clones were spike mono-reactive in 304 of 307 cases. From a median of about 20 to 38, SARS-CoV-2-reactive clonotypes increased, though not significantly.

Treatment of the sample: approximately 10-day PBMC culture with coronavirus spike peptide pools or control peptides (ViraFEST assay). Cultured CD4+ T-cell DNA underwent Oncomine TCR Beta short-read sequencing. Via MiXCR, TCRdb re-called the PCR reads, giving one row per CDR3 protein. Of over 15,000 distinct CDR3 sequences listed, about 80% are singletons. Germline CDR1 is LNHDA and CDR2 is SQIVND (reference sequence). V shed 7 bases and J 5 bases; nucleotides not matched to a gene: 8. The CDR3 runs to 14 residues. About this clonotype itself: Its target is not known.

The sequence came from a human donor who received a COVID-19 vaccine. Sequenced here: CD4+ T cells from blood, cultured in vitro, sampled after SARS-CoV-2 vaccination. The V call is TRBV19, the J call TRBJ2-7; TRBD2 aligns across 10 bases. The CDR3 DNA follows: TGTGCCAGTAAAAGGACTAGCGGTGACAACGAGCAGTACTTC. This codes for CASKRTSGDNEQYF. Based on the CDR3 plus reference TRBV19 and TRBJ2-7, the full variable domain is DGGITQSPKYLFRKEGQNVTLSCEQNLNHDAMYWYRQDPGQGLRLIYYSQIVNDFQKGDIAEGYSVSREKKESFPLTVTSAQKNPTAFYLCASKRTSGDNEQYFGPGTRLTVT.